This T cell receptor beta chain was identified during a study of blood T cell repertoires in COVID-19. Trimming removed 6 bases from V and 4 bases from J, with 14 bases in between. From germline, CDR1 is SNHLY and CDR2 FYNNEI. This CDR3 is built from 14 residues. Here immunoSEQ multiplex PCR was the method, and the copy in TCRdb shows in-frame clones only, minus some. This table has fewer than 200,000 clones, around 82% appearing once. The sequence was collected from a woman aged 45 to 65 in a cohort exposed to, infected with or recovered from COVID-19 (not recorded which). The V gene is TRBV2, the J gene TRBJ2-3; TRBD2 is a possible D gene (7 bases). Sequenced: PBMCs or T cells enriched from blood (not recorded which). DNA for the CDR3: TGTGCCAGCAGCCGGGGGGCTCCCTCAGATACGCAGTATTTT. Its translation is CASSRGAPSDTQYF.